This is a list of T cell receptor beta chains from one sample in a study of shared clonotypes between healthy human individuals. Assay used: immunoSEQ multiplex PCR; TCRdb lists only in-frame clones, some missing. This table holds approximately 940,000 clones, about 80% found once. The sample consisted of memory CD4+ T cells sorted from blood. The receptors here all came from a man aged 18 to 35 in good health. Each CDR3 is given with its conserved first and last residue. The order of the fields is clone size, J gene, D gene, V gene, CDR3 DNA, CDR3 protein. The D gene is left open where the match is weak. Only part of the rows carry a size: once, few, many, or a class if the clone is expanded.

size: NA; J: TRBJ2-7; D: NA; V: TRBV29-1; DNA: TGCAGCGTGGAAAGGGACACAAGCTACGAGCAGTACTTC; CDR3: CSVERDTSYEQYF
size: few; J: TRBJ2-2; D: TRBD1; V: TRBV7-9; DNA: TGTGCCAGCAGCCAGGGACAGGGCCGGACCGGGGAGCTGTTTTTT; CDR3: CASSQGQGRTGELFF
size: NA; J: TRBJ1-2; D: NA; V: TRBV7-8; DNA: TGTGCCAGCAGCTTAGCGGGCTCGGACGAGTCGTGG; CDR3: CASSLAGSDESW
size: NA; J: TRBJ1-1; D: NA; V: TRBV30; DNA: TGTGCCTGGAGTAGAGGCGTGAACACTGAAGCTTTCTTT; CDR3: CAWSRGVNTEAFF
size: NA; J: TRBJ1-1; D: TRBD1; V: TRBV5-4; DNA: TGTGCCAGCAGCCCGGACAGGGGGCGGCCTGAAGCTTTCTTT; CDR3: CASSPDRGRPEAFF
size: NA; J: TRBJ2-1; D: TRBD2; V: TRBV30; DNA: TGTGCCTCCGCGGGACTAGCGGCTTTAGGGCAGTTCTTC; CDR3: CASAGLAALGQFF
size: NA; J: TRBJ1-2; D: NA; V: TRBV19; DNA: TGTGCCAGTAGTATGGCAGGGGTTTATGGCTACACCTTC; CDR3: CASSMAGVYGYTF
size: many; J: TRBJ2-5; D: TRBD2; V: TRBV6-1; DNA: TGTGCCAGCAGTGAGCTAGCGGGAGGGCAAGAGACCCAGTACTTC; CDR3: CASSELAGGQETQYF
size: NA; J: TRBJ2-2; D: TRBD1; V: TRBV7-2; DNA: TGTGCCAGCAGCTTAGACCGGCCGGGACAGGGGTCCGGGGAGCTGTTTTTT; CDR3: CASSLDRPGQGSGELFF
size: NA; J: TRBJ2-2; D: NA; V: TRBV5-1; DNA: TGCGCCAGCAGCTCGGGTGCCACCGGGGAGCTGTTTTTT; CDR3: CASSSGATGELFF
size: NA; J: TRBJ2-5; D: TRBD1; V: TRBV5-4; DNA: TGTGCCAGCAGCCCCGGGACAGGGTGGCAAGAGACCCAGTACTTC; CDR3: CASSPGTGWQETQYF
size: NA; J: TRBJ1-1; D: NA; V: TRBV10-2; DNA: TGCGCCAGCAGTGAGGGAGCAGTCCTTGAAGCTTTCTTT; CDR3: CASSEGAVLEAFF
size: NA; J: TRBJ1-6; D: NA; V: TRBV6-1; DNA: TGTGCCATCAGTGATAAGGCACCAATACAAAATTCACCCCTCCACTTT; CDR3: CAISDKAPIQNSPLHF
size: NA; J: TRBJ2-7; D: NA; V: TRBV5-1; DNA: TGCGCCAGCAGCTTGGTGGCGGGGAATTCCTACGAGCAGTACTTC; CDR3: CASSLVAGNSYEQYF
size: NA; J: TRBJ1-5; D: NA; V: TRBV13; DNA: TGTGCCAGCAGCTTAGGGGGCTATAGCAATCAGCCCCAGCATTTT; CDR3: CASSLGGYSNQPQHF
size: NA; J: TRBJ2-1; D: NA; V: TRBV15; DNA: TGTGCCACCAGCAGAGATGTGATTAGCGCCAATGAGCAGTTCTTC; CDR3: CATSRDVISANEQFF
size: few; J: TRBJ2-7; D: NA; V: TRBV6-5; DNA: TGTGCCAGCAGCTTTACAGGGTCCAGCTCCTACGAGCAGTACTTC; CDR3: CASSFTGSSSYEQYF
size: NA; J: TRBJ1-4; D: NA; V: TRBV7-9; DNA: TGTGCCAGCAGCTTGGCGACCGGGATTACTAATGAAAAACTGTTTTTT; CDR3: CASSLATGITNEKLFF
size: NA; J: TRBJ1-5; D: TRBD1; V: TRBV2; DNA: TGTGCCAGCAGTGACTTAGGACAGGGATCAAGTCAGCCCCAGCATTTT; CDR3: CASSDLGQGSSQPQHF
size: medium-sized; J: TRBJ1-5; D: NA; V: TRBV6-1; DNA: TGTGCCAGCAGTGAAAATGGGCAAGGGGCGGGAAATCAGCCCCAGCATTTT; CDR3: CASSENGQGAGNQPQHF
size: NA; J: TRBJ2-3; D: NA; V: TRBV2; DNA: TGTGCCAGCAGTGGAGGGTCAGATACGCAGTATTTT; CDR3: CASSGGSDTQYF
size: NA; J: TRBJ2-3; D: NA; V: TRBV4-2; DNA: TGTGCCAGCAGCCAAGATTTGGGTTTAAGGGGGGATACGCAGTATTTT; CDR3: CASSQDLGLRGDTQYF
size: NA; J: TRBJ2-3; D: NA; V: TRBV6-5; DNA: TGTGCCAGCAGTTACGACGGGAGCACAGATACGCAGTATTTT; CDR3: CASSYDGSTDTQYF
size: NA; J: TRBJ2-1; D: TRBD2; V: TRBV7-9; DNA: TGTGCCAGCAGCTTAAGGCTAGCGGGAGCTAGTGAGCAGTTCTTC; CDR3: CASSLRLAGASEQFF